One sample yielded the 22 T cell receptor beta chains listed below, sequenced in a study of identical twins. MiXCR, run by TCRdb on the 5' RACE reads, gives a single entry per CDR3 protein. The data hold roughly 690,000 distinct CDR3 sequences, with approximately 22% observed a single time. The same data also contributed to another study, on T cells expressing NK-cell markers.

The sample taken for sequencing was PBMCs. The receptors derive from a woman aged 18-29 years in good health.

The chain joins TRBV4-3 to TRBJ2-1; 9 positions match TRBD2. Germline values: CDR1 LGHNA, CDR2 YSLEER. The ends lost 1 base at V and 8 bases at J; junction bases unmatched: 6. The CDR3 sequence is 15 residues long. The CDR3 is CASSQGGAGGDEQFF. The CDR3 DNA sequence: TGCGCCAGCAGCCAAGGGGGAGCGGGAGGCGATGAGCAGTTCTTC.

A few counts support this clonotype. The chain recombines TRBV9 with TRBJ1-1; D not resolved. The ends were cut back, 0 bases at V and 1 base at J, with 10 bases in the middle. The CDR3 runs 15 residues. Germline CDR1 reads SGDLS; CDR2 reads YYNGEE. CDR3 nucleotides: TGTGCCAGCAGCGTAGCTGGGAGCCCGAACACTGAAGCTTTCTTT. The encoded protein is CASSVAGSPNTEAFF.

The chain is built from TRBV3-1 and TRBJ2-1; the match to TRBD2 covers 9 bases. V gave up 1 base and J gave up 2 bases; unmatched junction bases: 6. The CDR3 runs to 17 residues. The germline V gene encodes CDR1 LGHDT and CDR2 YNNKEL (reference sequence). The CDR3 protein is CASSQVWAGGPYNEQFF. The CDR3 region has the DNA TGTGCCAGCAGCCAAGTATGGGCGGGAGGGCCCTACAATGAGCAGTTCTTC.

The chain couples TRBV18 to TRBJ1-6; 7 bases align to TRBD1. The CDR3 loop spans 14 amino acids. The germline gives CDR1 KGHSH, CDR2 LQKENI. Trimming removed 3 bases from V and 7 bases from J; junction bases left unmatched: 3. The CDR3 DNA reads as TGTGCCAGCTCACCGTCCAGGGGGAATTCACCCCTCCACTTT. Translating gives CASSPSRGNSPLHF.

This clonotype has more than one count but fewer than ten. The chain joins TRBV20-1 to TRBJ2-1, with 13 bases aligning to TRBD2. CDR1 and CDR2 (germline): DFQATT, SNEGSKA (reference sequence). The CDR3 loop spans 14 amino acids. V shed 6 bases and J 5 bases; nucleotides not matched to a gene: 4. In nucleotides, the CDR3 is TGCAGTGCGGGGGGACTAGCGGGGCACAATGAGCAGTTCTTC. It specifies CSAGGLAGHNEQFF.

The chain carries TRBV19 and TRBJ2-1, with 11 nucleotides matching TRBD2. The CDR3 has 16 amino acids. J gave up 9 bases and V 5 bases, and 12 bases lay outside the gene matches. Germline V gene sequence: CDR1 LNHDA, CDR2 SQIVND (reference sequence). The CDR3 is CASSVSGRAVVIEQFF. The CDR3 region has the DNA TGTGCCAGTAGTGTTAGCGGGAGGGCCGTCGTAATTGAGCAGTTCTTC. Looking up the rest from reference TRBV19 and TRBJ2-1 gives the full variable domain: DGGITQSPKYLFRKEGQNVTLSCEQNLNHDAMYWYRQDPGQGLRLIYYSQIVNDFQKGDIAEGYSVSREKKESFPLTVTSAQKNPTAFYLCASSVSGRAVVIEQFFGPGTRLTVL.

On this clonotype: One end of the junction is discordant with germline, which a read error may explain. The chain couples TRBV12-3 or TRBV12-4 to TRBJ2-5; 7 bases are a match to TRBD2. The CDR3 is 14 residues long. CDR3 bases: TGTTCCAGCAGCCAACACGGGGGGACAGAGACCCAGTACTTC. Translation gives CSSSQHGGTETQYF.

The gene calls are TRBV29-1 and TRBJ2-5, with 8 bases fitting TRBD2. The CDR3 runs to 14 residues. Germline CDR1 is SQVTM and CDR2 is ANQGSEA. CDR3 protein: CSYRPGLGAETQYF. The CDR3 coding sequence is TGCAGTTATCGCCCGGGACTAGGGGCAGAGACCCAGTACTTC.

This chain joins TRBV20-1 and TRBJ1-2; D remains unclear. From germline, CDR1 is DFQATT and CDR2 SNEGSKA (reference sequence). The CDR3 covers 14 residues. V was clipped by 4 bases and J by 2 bases, with 14 bases between them. CDR3 sequence reads: CSAISIPDNYGYTF. DNA for the CDR3: TGCAGTGCTATCAGTATTCCGGACAACTATGGCTACACCTTC.

Only a few counts were recorded for this clonotype. The V and J genes are TRBV5-6 and TRBJ2-1, with D perhaps matching TRBD1 or TRBD2 (5 bases each). The CDR3 spans 18 residues. Germline V gene sequence: CDR1 SGHDT, CDR2 YYEEEE. The V gene lost 4 bases and the J gene lost 2 bases, with 22 bases spanning the gap. This CDR3 is CASSPGPGPPGTYNEQFF. CDR3 coding DNA: TGTGCCAGCAGCCCGGGGCCGGGACCCCCTGGCACCTACAATGAGCAGTTCTTC.

The chain joins TRBV20-1 to TRBJ2-3; D tentatively reads TRBD1 or TRBD2 (5 bases each). Trimming left V 6 bases short and J 0 bases short, with 16 bases between. Germline V CDR1 and CDR2: DFQATT, SNEGSKA (reference sequence). The CDR3 contains 15 residues. CDR3: CSAAAGASSTDTQYF. CDR3 DNA: TGCAGTGCCGCAGCCGGGGCATCTAGCACAGATACGCAGTATTTT.

This rearrangement joins TRBV6-1 to TRBJ1-1; D is unresolved. Trimming pared 5 bases from V and 0 bases from J, leaving 10 bases between. Germline V lookup: CDR1 MNHNS, CDR2 SASEGT. CDR3 length: 14 residues. The CDR3 sequence: CASSRSTVNTEAFF. CDR3 nucleotides: TGTGCCAGCAGTCGATCTACAGTGAACACTGAAGCTTTCTTT.

This clonotype was picked up a small number of times. The chain is built from TRBV7-2 and TRBJ2-1; either TRBD1 or TRBD2 may fit D (6 bases each). Germline loops: CDR1 SGHTA, CDR2 FQGNSA. V dropped 5 bases and J dropped 5 bases, with 13 bases sitting between them. The CDR3 is 14 amino acids. The CDR3 region is CASSPGGGNNEQFF. CDR3 sequence (DNA): TGTGCCAGCAGCCCCGGGGGCGGGAACAATGAGCAGTTCTTC.

The table lists this clonotype with many counts. The V gene is TRBV7-8, the J gene TRBJ1-1; D ambiguous. Germline V gives CDR1 SGHVS, CDR2 FQNEAQ. The CDR3 covers 14 residues. Between the trimmed V and J ends, which lost 7 bases and 1 base, there was a span of 13 bases. The CDR3: CASTLQWGNTEAFF. The CDR3 region has the DNA TGTGCCAGCACCCTACAGTGGGGGAACACTGAAGCTTTCTTT.

The genes are TRBV27 and TRBJ2-7, with 12 bases fitting TRBD2. Germline CDR1 is MNHEY and CDR2 is SMNVEV (reference sequence). The CDR3 sequence is 16 residues long. V lost 5 bases to trimming and J lost 3 bases; unmatched junction nucleotides: 8. This CDR3 reads CASSRGLAGTIYEQYF. CDR3 DNA sequence: TGTGCCAGCAGTCGAGGACTAGCGGGGACTATCTACGAGCAGTACTTC.

There are a few counts of this clonotype. This sequence joins TRBV10-3 and TRBJ2-1; weak D call: TRBD2 (5 bases). Germline CDR1 is ENHRY and CDR2 is SYGVKD. V lost 0 bases and J 7 bases, leaving 7 bases between the germline ends. This CDR3 region has 13 residues. This chain's CDR3 is CAISESTNNEQFF. In DNA form, the CDR3 reads TGTGCCATCAGTGAGTCGACTAATAATGAGCAGTTCTTC.

The chain combines TRBV5-5 with TRBJ2-4; D gene unclear. Trimming removed 6 bases from V and 8 bases from J, with 15 bases in between. This CDR3 is built from 13 residues. Germline CDR1 and CDR2: SGHKS and YYEKEE (reference sequence). DNA for the CDR3: TGTGCCAGCATACCTCTTCTGGAGCACATTCAGTACTTC. Amino acids: CASIPLLEHIQYF.

The rearrangement joins TRBV7-2 to TRBJ2-7; 7 positions match TRBD2. Trimming at V came to 1 base and at J to 2 bases, leaving 11 bases not matched to a gene. The CDR3 contains 17 residues. Germline lookup yields CDR1 SGHTA and CDR2 FQGNSA. The chain's CDR3 is CASSLVPLAGVTYEQYF. CDR3 in DNA: TGTGCCAGCAGCTTAGTCCCGTTGGCGGGAGTCACCTACGAGCAGTACTTC. Complete variable domain (other parts from reference TRBV7-2 and TRBJ2-7): GAGVSQSPSNKVTEKGKDVELRCDPISGHTALYWYRQSLGQGLEFLIYFQGNSAPDKSGLPSDRFSAERTGGSVSTLTIQRTQQEDSAVYLCASSLVPLAGVTYEQYFGPGTRLTVT.

This clonotype has more than one count but fewer than ten. V is TRBV20-1 and J is TRBJ2-1; unclear D gene. CDR3 size: 15 residues. Looked up from germline, CDR1 is DFQATT and CDR2 is SNEGSKA (reference sequence). The germline V and J ends were trimmed by 5 bases and 3 bases, with 17 bases remaining between them. CDR3 bases: TGCAGTGCTCCCCGACTGGACCAGGTCTACAATGAGCAGTTCTTC. Translating gives CSAPRLDQVYNEQFF.

The table lists this clonotype with many counts. The chain recombines TRBV6-5 with TRBJ2-3; 7 nucleotides agree with TRBD2. Germline V gene sequence: CDR1 MNHEY, CDR2 SVGAGI. The trim removed 1 base at V and 1 base at J, leaving 2 bases unmatched. This CDR3 has 15 amino acids. The CDR3 DNA sequence: TGTGCCAGCAGTTACTGGCTAGCGGGCACAGATACGCAGTATTTT. Translated, it gives CASSYWLAGTDTQYF.

This clonotype was seen more than once but under ten times. The gene calls are TRBV6-4 and TRBJ1-4; possible D gene TRBD1, 5 bases. Germline CDR1 and CDR2: MRHNA and SNTAGT. V was pared by 3 bases and J by 4 bases, with 15 bases between. The CDR3 is made up of 16 amino acids. The CDR3 reads CASSERFGTFNEKLFF. In DNA, the CDR3 is TGTGCCAGCAGTGAACGTTTTGGGACCTTTAATGAAAAACTGTTTTTT.

V gene TRBV20-1 combines with J gene TRBJ1-2; D ambiguous. Trimming stripped 1 base from V and 6 bases from J, with 15 bases between. The CDR3 consists of 14 residues. Per the germline V gene, CDR1 is DFQATT and CDR2 is SNEGSKA (reference sequence). CDR3 bases: TGCAGTGCTAGAGCCGTGAGAGACGTAGATGGCTACACCTTC. Its protein is CSARAVRDVDGYTF.